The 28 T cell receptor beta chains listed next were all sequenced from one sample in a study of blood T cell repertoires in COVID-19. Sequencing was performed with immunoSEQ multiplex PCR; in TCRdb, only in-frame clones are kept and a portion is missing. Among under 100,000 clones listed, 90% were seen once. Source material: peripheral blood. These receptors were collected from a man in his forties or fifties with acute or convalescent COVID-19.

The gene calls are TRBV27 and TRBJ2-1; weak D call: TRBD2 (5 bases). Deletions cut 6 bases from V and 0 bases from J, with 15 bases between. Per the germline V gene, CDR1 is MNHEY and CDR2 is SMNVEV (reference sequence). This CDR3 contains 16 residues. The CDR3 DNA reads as TGTGCCAGCAGACTAGGGCCCTGGGACTCCTACAATGAGCAGTTCTTC. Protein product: CASRLGPWDSYNEQFF.

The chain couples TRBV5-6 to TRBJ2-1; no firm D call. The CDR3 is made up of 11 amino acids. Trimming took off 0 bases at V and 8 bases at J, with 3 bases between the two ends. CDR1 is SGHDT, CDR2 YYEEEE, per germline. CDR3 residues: CASSLAYEQFF. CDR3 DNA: TGTGCCAGCAGCTTGGCTTATGAGCAGTTCTTC.

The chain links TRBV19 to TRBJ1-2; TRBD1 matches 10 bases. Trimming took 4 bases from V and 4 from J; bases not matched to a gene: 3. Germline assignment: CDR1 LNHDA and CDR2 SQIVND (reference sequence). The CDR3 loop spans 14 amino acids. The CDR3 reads CASSTRTGGYGYTF. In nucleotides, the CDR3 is TGTGCCAGTAGTACCAGGACAGGGGGCTATGGCTACACCTTC.

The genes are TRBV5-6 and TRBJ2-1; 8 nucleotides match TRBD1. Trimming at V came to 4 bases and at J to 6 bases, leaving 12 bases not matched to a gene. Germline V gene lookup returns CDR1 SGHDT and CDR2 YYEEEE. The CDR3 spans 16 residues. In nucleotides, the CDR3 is TGTGCCAGCAGCCGCACGACCGGACAGGGAGGCAATGAGCAGTTCTTC. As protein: CASSRTTGQGGNEQFF.

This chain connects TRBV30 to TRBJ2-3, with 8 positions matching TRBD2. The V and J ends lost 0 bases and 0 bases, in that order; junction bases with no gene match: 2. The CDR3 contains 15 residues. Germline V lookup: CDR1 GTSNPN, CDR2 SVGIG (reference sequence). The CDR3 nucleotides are TGTGCCTGGAGTGTGGCTAGCGGGAGCACAGATACGCAGTATTTT. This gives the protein CAWSVASGSTDTQYF.

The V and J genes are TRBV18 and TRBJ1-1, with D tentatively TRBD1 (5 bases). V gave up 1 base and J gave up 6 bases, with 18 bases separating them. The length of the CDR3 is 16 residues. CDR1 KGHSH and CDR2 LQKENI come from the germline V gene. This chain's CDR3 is CASSPQAGTRGAEAFF. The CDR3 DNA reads TGTGCCAGCTCACCACAAGCAGGGACTCGGGGCGCTGAAGCTTTCTTT. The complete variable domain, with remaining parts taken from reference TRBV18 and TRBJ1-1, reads NAGVMQNPRHLVRRRGQEARLRCSPMKGHSHVYWYRQLPEEGLKFMVYLQKENIIDESGMPKERFSAEFPKEGPSILRIQQVVRGDSAAYFCASSPQAGTRGAEAFFGQGTRLTVV.

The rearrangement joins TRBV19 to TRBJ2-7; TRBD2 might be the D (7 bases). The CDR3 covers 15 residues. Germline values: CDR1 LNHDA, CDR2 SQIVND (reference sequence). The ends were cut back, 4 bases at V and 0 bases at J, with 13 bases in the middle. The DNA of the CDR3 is TGTGCCAGTAGTAGAGGGGGGACTATCTCCTACGAGCAGTACTTC. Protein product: CASSRGGTISYEQYF.

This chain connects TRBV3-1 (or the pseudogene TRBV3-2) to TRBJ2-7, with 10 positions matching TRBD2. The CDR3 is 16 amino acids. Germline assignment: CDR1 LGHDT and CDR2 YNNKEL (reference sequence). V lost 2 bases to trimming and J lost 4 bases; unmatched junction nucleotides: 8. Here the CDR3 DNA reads TGTGCCAGCAGCCAAAATGATGGGACTAGCGAGTACGAGCAGTACTTC. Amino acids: CASSQNDGTSEYEQYF.

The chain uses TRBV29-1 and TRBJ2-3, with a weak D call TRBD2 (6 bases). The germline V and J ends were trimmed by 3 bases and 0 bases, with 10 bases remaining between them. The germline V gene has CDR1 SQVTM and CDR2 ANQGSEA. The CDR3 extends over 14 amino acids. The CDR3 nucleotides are TGCAGCGTTGAGAATAGCGGAAGCACAGATACGCAGTATTTT. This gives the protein CSVENSGSTDTQYF.

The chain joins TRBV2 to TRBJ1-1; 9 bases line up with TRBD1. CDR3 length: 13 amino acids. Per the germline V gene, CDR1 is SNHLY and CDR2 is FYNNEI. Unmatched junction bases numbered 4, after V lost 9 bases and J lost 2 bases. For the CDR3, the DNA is TGTGCCAGAACAGGGGGCGAAAACACTGAAGCTTTCTTT. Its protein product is CARTGGENTEAFF.

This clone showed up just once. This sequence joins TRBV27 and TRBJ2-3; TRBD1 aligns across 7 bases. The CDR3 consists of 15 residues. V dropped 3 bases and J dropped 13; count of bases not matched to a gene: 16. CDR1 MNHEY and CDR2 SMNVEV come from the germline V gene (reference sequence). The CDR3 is CASSLIPGQPNRKYF. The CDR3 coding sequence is TGTGCCAGCAGTTTGATTCCGGGACAGCCAAACAGGAAGTATTTT.

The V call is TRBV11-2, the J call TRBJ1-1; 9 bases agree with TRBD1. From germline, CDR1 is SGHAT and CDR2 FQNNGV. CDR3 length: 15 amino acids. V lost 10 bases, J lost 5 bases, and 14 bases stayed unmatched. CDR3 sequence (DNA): TGTGCCACCAGATTGTGGGGGACAGGGACGACTGAAGCTTTCTTT. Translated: CATRLWGTGTTEAFF.

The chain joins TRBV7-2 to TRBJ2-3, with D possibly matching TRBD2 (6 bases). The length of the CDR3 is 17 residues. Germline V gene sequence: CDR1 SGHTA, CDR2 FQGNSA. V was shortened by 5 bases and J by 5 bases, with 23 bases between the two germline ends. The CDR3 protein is CASSPRGGTGVIDTQYF. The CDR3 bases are TGTGCCAGCAGCCCCCGCGGTGGGACGGGGGTCATAGATACGCAGTATTTT.

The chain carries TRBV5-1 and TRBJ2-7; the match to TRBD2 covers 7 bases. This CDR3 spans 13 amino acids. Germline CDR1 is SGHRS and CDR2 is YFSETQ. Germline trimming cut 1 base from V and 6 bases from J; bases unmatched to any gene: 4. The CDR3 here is CASSLTGEGEQYF. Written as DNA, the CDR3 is TGCGCCAGCAGCTTGACCGGGGAGGGCGAGCAGTACTTC.

The chain's CDR3 is CASSPSPGNPDTQYF. DNA for the CDR3: TGCGCCAGCAGCCCCAGTCCCGGGAACCCAGATACGCAGTATTTT. This chain joins TRBV5-1 and TRBJ2-3; tentatively, D is TRBD2 (5 bases). The V end was cut by 4 bases, the J end by 4 bases, with 16 bases between. The CDR3 is 15 residues long. Germline CDR1 is SGHRS and CDR2 is YFSETQ.

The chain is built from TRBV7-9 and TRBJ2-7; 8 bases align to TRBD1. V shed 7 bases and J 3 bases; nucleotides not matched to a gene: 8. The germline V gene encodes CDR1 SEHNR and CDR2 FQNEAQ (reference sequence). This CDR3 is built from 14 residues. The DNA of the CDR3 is TGTGCCAGCACCGGGACAGGTATTCTCTACGAGCAGTACTTC. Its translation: CASTGTGILYEQYF.

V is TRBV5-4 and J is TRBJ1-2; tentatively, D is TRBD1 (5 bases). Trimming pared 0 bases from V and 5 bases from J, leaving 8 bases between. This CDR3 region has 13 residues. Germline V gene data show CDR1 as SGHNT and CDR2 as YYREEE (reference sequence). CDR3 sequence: CASSLDRPYGYTF. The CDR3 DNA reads TGTGCCAGCAGCTTGGACAGGCCGTATGGCTACACCTTC.

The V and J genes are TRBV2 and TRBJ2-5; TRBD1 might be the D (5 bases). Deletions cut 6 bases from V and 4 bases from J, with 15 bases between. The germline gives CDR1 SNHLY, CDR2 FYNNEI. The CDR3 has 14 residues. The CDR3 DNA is TGTGCCAGCAGCGACCCTGGGGCGCCAGAGACCCAGTACTTC. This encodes CASSDPGAPETQYF.

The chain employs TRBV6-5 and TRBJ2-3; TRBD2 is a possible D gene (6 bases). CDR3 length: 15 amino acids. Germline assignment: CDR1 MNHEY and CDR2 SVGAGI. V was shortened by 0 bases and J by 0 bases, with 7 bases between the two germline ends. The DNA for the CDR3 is TGTGCCAGCAGTTACTCCGCGGGGAGCACAGATACGCAGTATTTT. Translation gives CASSYSAGSTDTQYF.

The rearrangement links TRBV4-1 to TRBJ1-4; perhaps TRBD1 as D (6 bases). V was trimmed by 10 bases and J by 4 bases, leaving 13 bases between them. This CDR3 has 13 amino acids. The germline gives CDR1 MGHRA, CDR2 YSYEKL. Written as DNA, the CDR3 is TGCGCCACTAAGGACAGAAATAATGAAAAACTGTTTTTT. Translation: CATKDRNNEKLFF.

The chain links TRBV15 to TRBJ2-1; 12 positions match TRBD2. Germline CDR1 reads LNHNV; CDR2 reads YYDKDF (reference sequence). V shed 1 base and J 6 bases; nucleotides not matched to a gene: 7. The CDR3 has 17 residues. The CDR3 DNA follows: TGTGCCACCAGCAGAGCGACTAGCGGGAGTTCCAGCAATGAGCAGTTCTTC. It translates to CATSRATSGSSSNEQFF.

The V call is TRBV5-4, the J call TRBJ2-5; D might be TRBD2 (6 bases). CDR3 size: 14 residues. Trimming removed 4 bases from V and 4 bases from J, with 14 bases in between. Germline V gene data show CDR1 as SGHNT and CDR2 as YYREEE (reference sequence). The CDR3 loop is CASSKQVGGETQYF. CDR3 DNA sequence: TGTGCCAGCAGCAAACAGGTGGGGGGAGAGACCCAGTACTTC.

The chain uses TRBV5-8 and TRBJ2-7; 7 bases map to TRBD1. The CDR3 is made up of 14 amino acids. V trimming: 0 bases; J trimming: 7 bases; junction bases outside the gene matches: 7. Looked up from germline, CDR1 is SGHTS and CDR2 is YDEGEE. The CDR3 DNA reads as TGTGCCAGCAGCTTGGGACAGGGAGTGAGGGAGCAGTACTTC. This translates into CASSLGQGVREQYF.

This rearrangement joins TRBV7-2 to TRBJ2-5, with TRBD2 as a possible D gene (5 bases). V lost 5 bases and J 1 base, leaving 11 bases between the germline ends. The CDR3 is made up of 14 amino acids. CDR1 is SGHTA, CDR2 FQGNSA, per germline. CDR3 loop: CASSPGLFQETQYF. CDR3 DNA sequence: TGTGCCAGCAGCCCAGGACTGTTCCAAGAGACCCAGTACTTC. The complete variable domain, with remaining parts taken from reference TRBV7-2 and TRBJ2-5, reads GAGVSQSPSNKVTEKGKDVELRCDPISGHTALYWYRQSLGQGLEFLIYFQGNSAPDKSGLPSDRFSAERTGGSVSTLTIQRTQQEDSAVYLCASSPGLFQETQYFGPGTRLLVL.

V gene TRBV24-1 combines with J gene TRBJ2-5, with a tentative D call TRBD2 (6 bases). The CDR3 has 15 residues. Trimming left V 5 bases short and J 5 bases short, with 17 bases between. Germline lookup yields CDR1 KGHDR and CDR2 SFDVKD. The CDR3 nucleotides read TGTGCCACCAGTGCCGCGACTAGAAACGTCGAGACCCAGTACTTC. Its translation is CATSAATRNVETQYF.

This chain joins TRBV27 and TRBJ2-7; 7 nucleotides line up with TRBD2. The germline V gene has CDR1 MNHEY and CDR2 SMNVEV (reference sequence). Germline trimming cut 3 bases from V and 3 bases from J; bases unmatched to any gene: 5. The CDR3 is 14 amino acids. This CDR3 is CASSFRRDYYEQYF. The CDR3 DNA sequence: TGTGCCAGCAGTTTCCGAAGGGACTACTACGAGCAGTACTTC.

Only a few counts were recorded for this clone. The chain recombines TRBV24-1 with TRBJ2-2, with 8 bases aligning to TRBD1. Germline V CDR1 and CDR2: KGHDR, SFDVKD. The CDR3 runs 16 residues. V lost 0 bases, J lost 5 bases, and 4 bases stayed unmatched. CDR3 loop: CATSDLNRGETGELFF. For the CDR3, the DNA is TGTGCCACCAGTGATTTGAACAGGGGGGAAACCGGGGAGCTGTTTTTT.

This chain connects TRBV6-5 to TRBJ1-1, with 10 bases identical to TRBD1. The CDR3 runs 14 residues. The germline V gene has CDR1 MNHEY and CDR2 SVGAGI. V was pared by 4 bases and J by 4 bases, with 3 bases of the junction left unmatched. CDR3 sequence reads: CASSLGTGATEAFF. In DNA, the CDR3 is TGTGCCAGCAGTTTAGGGACAGGGGCCACTGAAGCTTTCTTT.